This T cell receptor beta chain was documented in a study of blood T cells in healthy people across ages. General study findings and limits: The study found more naive CD4+ cells and higher diversity in long-lived than aged donors.

Remarks on this clonotype: The antigen is not known.

A second about 6 to 12 cycle PCR used barcoded and J-beta primers. A template-switch adaptor containing 12 random nucleotides labeled each cDNA molecule. From the 5' RACE reads, TCRdb called clonotypes with MiXCR, one entry per CDR3 protein. The table has hundreds of thousands of distinct CDR3 sequences, approximately 30% seen once. Per-sample yields of isolated PBMCs were at least 6.5 million. Trimming stripped 3 bases from V and 1 base from J, with 9 bases between. In germline, CDR1 is LNHDA, CDR2 SQIVND (reference sequence). This CDR3 contains 14 residues. The source of this sequence is a woman at least 80 years old in good health. The V and J genes are TRBV19 and TRBJ2-5; D gene ambiguous. Sequencing was carried out using blood. The CDR3 nucleotides are TGTGCCAGTAGTATCTTTCGGAGCCAAGAGACCCAGTACTTC. Translated, it gives CASSIFRSQETQYF.